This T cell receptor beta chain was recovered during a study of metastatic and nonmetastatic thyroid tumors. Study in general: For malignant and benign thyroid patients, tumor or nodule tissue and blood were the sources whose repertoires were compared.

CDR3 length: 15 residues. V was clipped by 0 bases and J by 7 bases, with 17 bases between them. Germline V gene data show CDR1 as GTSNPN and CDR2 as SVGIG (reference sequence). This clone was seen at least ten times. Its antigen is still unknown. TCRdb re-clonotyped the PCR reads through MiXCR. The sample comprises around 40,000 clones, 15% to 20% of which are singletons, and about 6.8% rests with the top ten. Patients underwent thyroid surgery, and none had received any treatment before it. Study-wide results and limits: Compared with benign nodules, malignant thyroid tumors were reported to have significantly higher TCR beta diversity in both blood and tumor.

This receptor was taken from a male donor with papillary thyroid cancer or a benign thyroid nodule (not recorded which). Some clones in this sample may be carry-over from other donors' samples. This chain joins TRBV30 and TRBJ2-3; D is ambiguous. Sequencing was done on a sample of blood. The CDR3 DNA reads TGTGCCTGGAGTGTACAAAGCGCCCGGCGGAATACGCAGTATTTT. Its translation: CAWSVQSARRNTQYF.